Listed below are T cell receptor beta chains from one sample, sequenced in a study of beta chain features in type 1 diabetes. The table came from immunoSEQ multiplex PCR; TCRdb's copy has only in-frame clones and leaves some out. The repertoire holds approximately 380,000 clones, with approximately 16% as singletons. Source material: naive CD4+ T cells from blood. These TCRs come from a woman aged 18-29 years in good health. Each CDR3 is given with its conserved first and last residue. The order of the fields is D gene, V gene, clone size, J gene, CDR3 length, CDR3 protein, CDR3 DNA. A D gene is named only where the DNA matches it firmly. Rows may omit the clone size; those that give it use once, few, many or a size class.

.	TRBV29-1	few	TRBJ2-1	12	CSVATGYNEQFF	TGCAGCGTCGCCACAGGATACAATGAGCAGTTCTTC
TRBD1	TRBV10-3	.	TRBJ1-1	13	CAISDRDNTEAFF	TGTGCCATCAGCGACAGGGATAACACTGAAGCTTTCTTT
TRBD1	TRBV6-5	few	TRBJ2-7	15	CASSAWDRGVHEQYF	TGTGCCAGCAGTGCCTGGGACAGGGGGGTCCACGAGCAGTACTTC
TRBD1	TRBV15	.	TRBJ2-6	17	CATSPGTGLSGANVLTF	TGTGCCACCAGCCCCGGGACAGGTCTCTCTGGGGCCAACGTCCTGACTTTC
TRBD1	TRBV7-9	few	TRBJ1-1	14	CASRRTGGSTEAFF	TGTGCCAGCAGACGAACAGGGGGCAGCACTGAAGCTTTCTTT
TRBD1	TRBV5-1	.	TRBJ2-1	16	CASSFAGQGYYNEQFF	TGCGCCAGCAGCTTCGCCGGACAGGGATACTACAATGAGCAGTTCTTC
TRBD1	TRBV29-1	.	TRBJ1-5	13	CSGGQGGNQPQHF	TGCAGCGGCGGACAGGGAGGCAATCAGCCCCAGCATTTT
.	TRBV6-5	.	TRBJ1-5	14	CASSPNTGYQPQHF	TGTGCCAGCAGTCCGAACACAGGGTATCAGCCCCAGCATTTT
.	TRBV28	few	TRBJ2-1	11	CASSVRDEQFF	TGTGCCAGCAGTGTACGAGATGAGCAGTTCTTC
.	TRBV30	.	TRBJ2-5	14	CASSHREIIETQYF	TGTGCCTCCTCCCATAGGGAGATTATAGAGACCCAGTACTTC
TRBD2	TRBV18	few	TRBJ2-2	17	CASSPSERLAYTGELFF	TGTGCCAGCTCACCAAGTGAGCGACTAGCGTACACCGGGGAGCTGTTTTTT
.	TRBV5-1	.	TRBJ2-1	15	CASSLAWGAYNEQFF	TGCGCCAGCAGCTTGGCCTGGGGGGCCTACAATGAGCAGTTCTTC
TRBD2	TRBV28	few	TRBJ2-1	16	CASRHWMLAGVEEQFF	TGTGCCAGCAGGCACTGGATGCTAGCGGGAGTAGAGGAGCAGTTCTTC
TRBD1	TRBV7-9	few	TRBJ1-5	14	CASGTGGVGQPQHF	TGTGCCAGTGGGACAGGGGGCGTGGGTCAGCCCCAGCATTTT
.	TRBV5-6	.	TRBJ1-1	14	CASSPGLWGTEAFF	TGTGCCAGCAGCCCGGGACTCTGGGGGACTGAAGCTTTCTTT
TRBD1	TRBV7-9	.	TRBJ2-5	13	CASSRGQQETQYF	TGTGCCAGCAGCCGGGGACAGCAAGAGACCCAGTACTTC
TRBD1	TRBV30	few	TRBJ2-1	14	CACPRRGPGNEQFF	TGTGCCTGCCCAAGAAGGGGGCCGGGGAATGAGCAGTTCTTC
.	TRBV11-1	few	TRBJ2-3	14	CASSPTTGRDTQYF	TGTGCCAGCAGCCCAACGACAGGTCGAGATACGCAGTATTTT
TRBD1	TRBV29-1	.	TRBJ2-1	15	CSAMGTGGNYNEQFF	TGCAGCGCGATGGGAACAGGGGGGAATTACAATGAGCAGTTCTTC
TRBD1	TRBV14	few	TRBJ2-7	17	CASSQAVRTGAYYEQYF	TGTGCCAGCAGCCAAGCTGTAAGGACAGGAGCTTACTACGAGCAGTACTTC
.	TRBV6-6	few	TRBJ2-3	15	CASSPGGQAGDTQYF	TGTGCCAGCAGTCCCGGAGGTCAGGCTGGAGATACGCAGTATTTT
.	TRBV27	few	TRBJ1-1	14	CASSQLQEPSEAFF	TGTGCCAGCAGTCAGCTACAGGAGCCCTCTGAAGCTTTCTTT
TRBD2	TRBV25-1	.	TRBJ2-2	16	CASSEGGGRAGGELFF	TGTGCCAGCAGTGAAGGTGGGGGGAGGGCCGGCGGGGAGCTGTTTTTT
TRBD2	TRBV9	.	TRBJ2-1	16	CASSVAPSGRTYEQFF	TGTGCCAGCAGCGTAGCGCCTAGCGGGAGGACCTACGAGCAGTTCTTC
TRBD1	TRBV30	.	TRBJ1-1	13	CAWRGQGFDEAFF	TGTGCCTGGAGGGGACAGGGATTCGATGAAGCTTTCTTT
TRBD1	TRBV7-2	few	TRBJ2-7	17	CASSSQIRDRGHYEQYF	TGTGCCAGCAGCTCCCAAATCCGGGACAGGGGGCACTACGAGCAGTACTTC
TRBD1	TRBV25-1	once	TRBJ2-1	17	CASSPIPGTGYYNEQFF	TGTGCCAGCAGCCCCATCCCCGGGACAGGTTACTACAATGAGCAGTTCTTC
.	TRBV4-2	.	TRBJ2-5	18	CASSQASGSTGSGETQYF	TGTGCCAGCAGCCAAGCAAGTGGGTCCACAGGGAGTGGAGAGACCCAGTACTTC
.	TRBV28	few	TRBJ2-2	13	CASSLSVPGELFF	TGTGCCAGCAGTTTATCTGTTCCCGGGGAGCTGTTTTTT
.	TRBV28	.	TRBJ1-1	14	CASSAPGLNTEAFF	TGTGCCAGCTCCGCCCCAGGGTTGAACACTGAAGCTTTCTTT
TRBD2	TRBV11-2	.	TRBJ2-7	15	CASSLAASGIYEQYF	TGTGCCAGCAGCCTAGCGGCTAGCGGTATTTACGAGCAGTACTTC
.	TRBV2	few	TRBJ1-2	13	CASSTSGPYGYTF	TGTGCCAGCAGCACCTCGGGTCCCTATGGCTACACCTTC
.	TRBV7-2	few	TRBJ2-3	16	CASSRTGRSSTDTQYF	TGTGCCAGCAGCCGGACTGGGCGATCTAGCACAGATACGCAGTATTTT
TRBD1	TRBV29-1	.	TRBJ2-7	13	CSARRDRGYEQYF	TGCAGCGCGCGCCGGGACAGGGGCTACGAGCAGTACTTC
TRBD2	TRBV7-2	few	TRBJ2-5	14	CASSYYGTKETQYF	TGTGCCAGCAGCTATTACGGGACTAAAGAGACCCAGTACTTC
.	TRBV30	few	TRBJ2-7	13	CAWRGRLASEQYF	TGTGCCTGGAGAGGCAGACTCGCTAGCGAGCAGTACTTC
TRBD1	TRBV15	.	TRBJ1-5	16	CATSGRLKGADQPQHF	TGTGCCACCAGCGGCCGACTGAAGGGGGCCGATCAGCCCCAGCATTTT
TRBD1	TRBV6-5	.	TRBJ2-5	13	CASSYPTGQGLYF	TGTGCCAGCAGTTACCCTACGGGACAGGGCTTATACTTC
TRBD1	TRBV6-5	few	TRBJ2-2	16	CASSYRGQLNTGELFF	TGTGCCAGCAGTTACAGGGGACAGCTTAACACCGGGGAGCTGTTTTTT
.	TRBV9	few	TRBJ2-1	13	CASSVVRSNEQFF	TGTGCCAGCAGCGTAGTCCGGTCCAATGAGCAGTTCTTC
TRBD1	TRBV28	.	TRBJ2-5	15	CATSRQGVERETQYF	TGTGCCACCTCCCGACAGGGGGTGGAGAGAGAGACCCAGTACTTC
TRBD1	TRBV30	.	TRBJ1-2	15	CAWSEGQGSVYGYTF	TGTGCCTGGAGTGAAGGACAGGGGAGCGTGTATGGCTACACCTTC
TRBD1	TRBV7-8	.	TRBJ1-5	14	CASSLPTGKQPQHF	TGTGCCAGCAGCCTTCCGACAGGGAAGCAGCCCCAGCATTTT
TRBD1	TRBV5-1	.	TRBJ1-1	14	CASSFGTGNTEAFF	TGCGCCAGCAGCTTCGGGACAGGGAACACTGAAGCTTTCTTT
TRBD1	TRBV25-1	few	TRBJ2-7	14	CASSVNRGTHEQYF	TGTGCCAGCAGTGTTAACAGGGGTACGCACGAGCAGTACTTC
TRBD2	TRBV9	.	TRBJ2-5	15	CASSVVSLAGETQYF	TGTGCCAGCAGCGTAGTGAGTCTAGCGGGAGAGACCCAGTACTTC
.	TRBV13	few	TRBJ2-2	15	CASSPGQRDTGELFF	TGTGCCAGCAGCCCCGGACAGAGAGACACCGGGGAGCTGTTTTTT
TRBD1	TRBV28	.	TRBJ2-1	14	CASSLQGVINEQFF	TGTGCCAGCAGTTTACAGGGGGTTATCAATGAGCAGTTCTTC
.	TRBV6-1	.	TRBJ2-1	12	CASRVAGYEQFF	TGTGCCAGCAGAGTTGCAGGGTACGAGCAGTTCTTC
TRBD2	TRBV11-2	few	TRBJ2-5	16	CASSLDPGGRIETQYF	TGTGCCAGCAGCTTAGATCCGGGAGGGAGGATTGAGACCCAGTACTTC
TRBD1	TRBV4-1	.	TRBJ2-6	19	CASSQVTGPRSSGANVLTF	TGCGCCAGCAGCCAAGTGACAGGGCCAAGATCTTCTGGGGCCAACGTCCTGACTTTC
.	TRBV6-1	few	TRBJ2-7	14	CASSAGYSSYEQYF	TGTGCCAGCAGTGCAGGGTATTCGTCCTACGAGCAGTACTTC
TRBD1	TRBV15	few	TRBJ2-1	15	CATSRVQGVYNEQFF	TGTGCCACCAGCAGAGTCCAGGGGGTCTACAATGAGCAGTTCTTC
.	TRBV7-8	.	TRBJ2-3	15	CASSLSEQGTDTQYF	TGTGCCAGCAGCTTATCGGAACAGGGCACAGATACGCAGTATTTT